The rows below give T cell receptor beta chains drawn from one sample of a study of tumor and adjacent non-tumor tissue in lung cancer. TCRdb itself ran the multiplex PCR reads through MiXCR, one entry per CDR3 protein. Counted here are approximately 70,000 distinct CDR3 sequences, 73% occurring once; the ten biggest clones make up roughly 30%. The sequencing sample was made of lung tumor tissue. All receptors come from a man aged 55 to 70 with non-small cell lung cancer. CDR3s include the opening cysteine and the closing phenylalanine or tryptophan. The D gene is left open where the match is weak. Rows give clone size only sometimes, using once, few, many, or a class for an expanded clone.

>TRBJ1-2|many|TRBV24-1|-
CATRSGADGGYTF
TGTGCCACCCGATCCGGAGCGGATGGTGGCTACACCTTC
>TRBJ1-1|-|TRBV19|TRBD1
CASSTPGQGLNTEAFF
TGTGCCAGTAGTACTCCGGGACAGGGGTTGAACACTGAAGCTTTCTTT
>TRBJ2-5|-|TRBV11-2|-
CASSGGVAAIETQYF
TGTGCCAGCAGCGGCGGAGTAGCGGCTATAGAGACCCAGTACTTC
>TRBJ2-5|many|TRBV10-3|-
CAISEWVDEETQYF
TGTGCCATCAGTGAGTGGGTGGACGAAGAGACCCAGTACTTC
>TRBJ2-3|once|TRBV29-1|-
CSAYLSIPRGRQYF
TGCAGCGCCTACCTCTCGATCCCGCGGGGTAGGCAGTATTTT
>TRBJ2-7|once|TRBV11-1|-
CTSSLDQEGRYEQYF
TGTACCAGCAGCTTAGACCAGGAGGGCCGCTACGAACAGTACTTC
>TRBJ2-7|-|TRBV7-9|-
CASSPRGSQGNEQYF
TGTGCCAGCAGCCCACGGGGGAGTCAGGGCAACGAGCAGTACTTC
>TRBJ2-3|-|TRBV20-1|-
CSARVGSSTDMQFF
TGCAGTGCTAGGGTTGGCTCTAGCACAGATATGCAGTTTTTT
>TRBJ2-2|-|TRBV11-1|-
CANSLTSGTGELFF
TGTGCCAACAGCTTAACTAGTGGGACCGGGGAGCTGTTTTTT
>TRBJ2-5|-|TRBV20-1|-
CSVQRWASETQYF
TGCAGTGTCCAGAGATGGGCGTCAGAGACCCAGTACTTC
>TRBJ2-3|-|TRBV29-1|TRBD2
CNVEDRGLAGESDTEYF
TGCAACGTTGAAGATCGGGGACTAGCGGGAGAGTCAGATACGGAGTATTTT
>TRBJ1-6|many|TRBV6-5|TRBD1
CASRPPGQLNSPLHF
TGTGCCAGCAGACCCCCGGGACAGCTAAATTCACCCCTCCACTTT
>TRBJ2-1|-|TRBV29-1|TRBD2
CSVCSLAGGTYNEQFF
TGCAGCGTATGCTCTCTAGCGGGAGGGACCTACAATGAACAGTTCTTC
>TRBJ2-7|-|TRBV11-3|-
CASSSDRSYEQYF
TGTGCCAGCAGCTCAGATCGCAGCTACGAGCAGTACTTC
>TRBJ2-7|-|TRBV20-1|TRBD1
CSGIWTGGKNEQYF
TGCAGTGGAATTTGGACAGGGGGAAAGAACGAGCAGTACTTC
>TRBJ1-5|-|TRBV20-1|-
CSAPAGPMITDTQHF
TGCAGTGCACCTGCAGGACCTATGATAACAGATACGCAGCATTTT
>TRBJ1-2|-|TRBV6-1|-
CVSTEGGDYDYTF
TGTGTCAGCACGGAAGGGGGGGACTATGACTACACCTTC
>TRBJ1-5|many|TRBV30|TRBD1
CAWSAGTGSNQPQHF
TGTGCCTGGAGTGCGGGGACAGGGAGCAATCAGCCCCAGCATTTT
>TRBJ1-2|-|TRBV5-6|-
CASRLWTSSGGYTF
TGTGCCAGCAGATTGTGGACCTCCTCGGGCGGCTACACCTTC
>TRBJ2-1|-|TRBV29-1|TRBD2
CSVEERGSATYNEQLF
TGCAGCGTTGAAGAACGCGGGAGTGCCACCTACAATGAGCAGTTATTC
>TRBJ1-2|-|TRBV20-1|-
CRAPRDNYDYTF
TGCAGAGCTCCCCGGGACAACTATGACTACACCTTC
>TRBJ2-7|-|TRBV6-5|-
CTSSYSRWETAKLYF
TGTACCAGCAGTTACTCGAGGTGGGAGACGGCCAAGCTGTACTTC
>TRBJ1-2|-|TRBV28|TRBD1
CANSLSGRGLDGYTF
TGTGCCAACAGTCTGTCAGGCAGGGGGCTGGATGGCTACACCTTC
>TRBJ1-1|many|TRBV6-4|-
CASSRNLNTEAFF
TGTGCCAGCAGTCGGAACTTGAACACTGAAGCTTTCTTT
>TRBJ2-1|few|TRBV11-2|-
CASSYPSLDEQFF
TGTGCCAGCAGCTACCCTAGCCTGGATGAGCAGTTCTTC
>TRBJ2-1|-|TRBV29-1|-
CIAGTEDYNEQFF
TGCATCGCTGGAACAGAGGACTACAATGAGCAGTTCTTC
>TRBJ1-4|-|TRBV29-1|-
CSVGQREKLLF
TGTAGCGTCGGACAGCGCGAAAAACTGCTTTTT
>TRBJ2-7|-|TRBV20-1|-
CSTRDPIKVSYQQYF
TGCAGTACTAGAGATCCGATAAAGGTCTCCTACCAGCAGTACTTC
>TRBJ1-2|-|TRBV20-1|-
CSDRGDTYAGYTF
TGCAGTGATAGAGGAGACACCTACGCTGGATACACCTTC
>TRBJ2-1|few|TRBV12-3/TRBV12-4|-
CASTFSGPRGEQFF
TGTGCCAGCACTTTCAGCGGTCCCAGGGGTGAGCAGTTCTTC
>TRBJ1-5|-|TRBV6-1|-
CASSELREGSLPQHF
TGTGCCAGCAGTGAACTACGAGAGGGTTCTCTGCCCCAGCATTTT
>TRBJ1-1|-|TRBV20-1|-
CSAESGRNEGFF
TGCAGTGCCGAGTCGGGGCGGAATGAAGGATTCTTT
>TRBJ2-7|few|TRBV6-1|-
CASSESVGVIFYEQYF
TGTGCCAGCAGTGAGTCGGTCGGGGTGATCTTCTACGAGCAGTACTTC
>TRBJ1-5|-|TRBV20-1|-
CNASRQTGIYSNQPQHF
TGCAATGCTAGCCGCCAGACTGGGATCTATAGCAATCAGCCCCAGCATTTT
>TRBJ2-7|few|TRBV20-1|-
CSARGRQYYEQYF
TGCAGTGCTAGGGGACGGCAGTACTACGAACAGTACTTC
>TRBJ2-5|-|TRBV29-1|TRBD1
CGVEDRASQETQYF
TGCGGCGTTGAAGACAGGGCATCCCAAGAGACCCAGTACTTC
>TRBJ1-2|-|TRBV6-1|TRBD1
CAGTYGTGNGYTF
TGTGCCGGCACTTACGGGACAGGGAATGGCTACACCTTC
>TRBJ2-7|once|TRBV10-2|-
CASSEWVIAVKGSYEHYF
TGCGCCAGCAGTGAGTGGGTTATAGCGGTCAAAGGCTCCTACGAGCACTACTTC
>TRBJ2-3|-|TRBV10-1|TRBD2
CANSGGLAGNMQYF
TGCGCCAACAGTGGGGGACTAGCGGGAAATATGCAGTATTTT
>TRBJ2-7|-|TRBV30|-
CAWSGSSLDGEQYF
TGTGCCTGGAGTGGAAGCTCACTCGATGGCGAGCAGTACTTC
>TRBJ2-2|once|TRBV5-1|-
CASYNKGSTGELFF
TGCGCCAGCTACAATAAAGGGAGCACCGGGGAGCTGTTTTTT
>TRBJ2-7|-|TRBV6-6|TRBD2
CTSSYGGIRGGLSYELYF
TGTACTAGCAGTTACGGGGGGATAAGGGGAGGTCTCTCTTACGAGCTGTACTTC
>TRBJ2-5|-|TRBV20-1|-
CSGLRRQETQYF
TGCAGTGGCCTGAGACGGCAAGAGACCCAGTACTTC
>TRBJ2-7|-|TRBV6-5|-
CASSYGAGQIYEKYF
TGTGCCAGCAGTTACGGGGCTGGACAGATATACGAGAAGTACTTC
>TRBJ2-7|-|TRBV30|-
CACSPKGTTGGELYF
TGTGCCTGTAGTCCAAAGGGAACAACAGGAGGCGAGCTGTACTTC
>TRBJ2-1|-|TRBV11-3|TRBD2
CASSLIYGTRREAMGFNEQFF
TGTGCCAGCAGCTTAATATACGGTACTAGGCGGGAGGCCATGGGCTTCAATGAGCAGTTCTTC
>TRBJ2-3|-|TRBV29-1|-
CSVETGSSIDTQYF
TGCAGCGTTGAAACTGGGTCTAGCATAGATACGCAATATTTT
>TRBJ2-7|-|TRBV20-1|-
CTARDQDSGTYEQYF
TGCACTGCTAGAGATCAAGATAGTGGGACCTACGAGCAGTACTTC
>TRBJ1-1|-|TRBV19|-
CASSMSDGEAFF
TGTGCCAGTAGTATGAGCGACGGTGAAGCTTTCTTT
>TRBJ2-7|-|TRBV6-2/TRBV6-3|-
CANSKLVLYEQNF
TGTGCCAACAGCAAACTAGTCCTTTACGAGCAGAACTTC
>TRBJ2-1|-|TRBV10-3|TRBD1
CVICSGQGGNEQFF
TGTGTCATCTGTTCCGGACAGGGGGGGAATGAGCAGTTCTTC
>TRBJ2-7|-|TRBV20-1|-
CSGLAENSYEQHF
TGCAGTGGCTTAGCGGAGAATTCCTATGAGCAACACTTC
>TRBJ1-5|-|TRBV12-5|-
CASCPDSNQFQHF
TGTGCTAGTTGCCCGGACAGCAATCAGTTCCAGCATTTT
>TRBJ1-5|-|TRBV6-1|-
CASTPFQRRYSSQPQHF
TGTGCCAGCACCCCTTTCCAGAGGAGGTATAGCAGTCAGCCCCAGCATTTT
>TRBJ2-7|-|TRBV20-1|-
CSAQRENQQYF
TGCAGTGCCCAACGGGAAAACCAACAGTACTTC
>TRBJ1-1|-|TRBV6-6|-
CASTYWGRGVKTEAFF
TGTGCCAGCACCTATTGGGGTAGGGGGGTGAAGACTGAAGCTTTCTTT
>TRBJ2-5|-|TRBV20-1|-
CGAKTNGKVQETLYF
TGCGGTGCAAAGACTAACGGGAAAGTCCAAGAGACCCTGTACTTC